The rows below give T cell receptor beta chains drawn from one sample of a study of cytomegalovirus exposure and HLA in healthy donors. Assay: immunoSEQ multiplex PCR; the TCRdb copy retains only in-frame clones and omits some. The data show 150,000 to 200,000 clones, around 67% seen once. The material sequenced was PBMCs. All receptors come from a woman aged 18-30 years in good health and CMV-seropositive. Each CDR3 is given with its conserved first and last residue. D genes are given only for firm matches. Size is stated for part of the rows, as once, few or many counts, or as a class when the clone is expanded.

V gene,clone size,J gene,D gene,CDR3 DNA,CDR3 protein
TRBV2,NA,TRBJ1-5,NA,TGTGCCAGCAGTGAAGCCTTTGGAGACAGGTTTTTGCCCCAGCATTTT,CASSEAFGDRFLPQHF
TRBV19,NA,TRBJ2-1,TRBD2,TGTGCCAGTACCCCAGCAGCGGGAGTGTGGGACAATGAGCAGTTCTTC,CASTPAAGVWDNEQFF
TRBV6-5,NA,TRBJ2-7,TRBD1,TGTGCCAGCAGGAACCGGGACAGGTCCACCTACGAGCAGTACTTC,CASRNRDRSTYEQYF
TRBV29-1,NA,TRBJ2-1,NA,TGCAGCGTGACAGATGTCAATGAGCAGTTCTTC,CSVTDVNEQFF
TRBV30,NA,TRBJ1-1,NA,TGTGCCTGGGCCGGCCGACTAAACACTGAAGCTTTCTTT,CAWAGRLNTEAFF
TRBV5-6,NA,TRBJ2-7,NA,TGTGCCAGCAGCTCCTCCAGCGTCGAGCAGTACTTC,CASSSSSVEQYF
TRBV19,NA,TRBJ2-2,TRBD1,TGTGCCAGTAGTACGAACAGGGGCGGCTGGACCGGGGAGCTGTTTTTT,CASSTNRGGWTGELFF
TRBV10-3,NA,TRBJ2-7,TRBD1,TGTGCCATCAGAGTCCCGGGACAGGGAAGCGACGAGCAGTACTTC,CAIRVPGQGSDEQYF
TRBV7-9,NA,TRBJ1-2,TRBD1,TGTGCCAGCAGCAGGGGGACTCTCGGGACAGCTAACGGCTACACCTTC,CASSRGTLGTANGYTF
TRBV30,NA,TRBJ2-7,NA,TGTGCCTGGAGTGTAGGGACTCCTAGCTCCTACGAGCAGTACTTC,CAWSVGTPSSYEQYF
TRBV9,NA,TRBJ2-7,TRBD1,TGTGCCAGCAGCCCCTTGACAGGGCTCGAGCAGTACTTC,CASSPLTGLEQYF
TRBV18,NA,TRBJ2-7,NA,TGTGCCAGCTCACCACCCAGGGTTGCCCACGAGCAGTACTTC,CASSPPRVAHEQYF
TRBV10-1,NA,TRBJ2-7,TRBD2,TGCGCCAGCAGCAGCGGACTAGCTAACGAGCAGTACTTC,CASSSGLANEQYF
TRBV7-2,NA,TRBJ2-3,NA,TGTGCCAGCAGCTCCGGGGGTGGCACAGATACGCAGTATTTT,CASSSGGGTDTQYF
TRBV7-3,NA,TRBJ2-7,NA,TGTGCCAGCAGCTTAGGCTGGGGGCCCTACGAGCAGTACTTC,CASSLGWGPYEQYF
TRBV7-9,once,TRBJ2-7,TRBD2,TGTGCCAGCAGCTTAGTAGCGGGAGGGCCAAATCACCCGTACTTC,CASSLVAGGPNHPYF
TRBV27,NA,TRBJ1-2,NA,TGTGCCAGCACCCCTGATCTGGAGGGCGCAAGGATCTATGGCTACACCTTC,CASTPDLEGARIYGYTF
TRBV7-2,once,TRBJ2-1,NA,TGTGCCAGCAGCTTAGGGATAGGGGTCTCCTACAATGAGCAGTTCTTC,CASSLGIGVSYNEQFF
TRBV10-3,NA,TRBJ2-1,TRBD1,TGTGCCATCAGTGAGTCAGCGTACAGTGGGACAGGGCTCGATGAGCAGTTCTTC,CAISESAYSGTGLDEQFF
TRBV4-2,few,TRBJ2-2,NA,TGTGCCAGCAGCCAATTAAAATGGGAAGTGGGGACAACGAGACAAAAGAACACCGGGGAGCTGTTTTTT,CASSQLKWEVGTTRQKNTGELFF
TRBV28,NA,TRBJ2-7,NA,TGTGCCAGCAGTGCACGGGACTCCGACTCCTACGAGCAGTACTTC,CASSARDSDSYEQYF
TRBV27,NA,TRBJ2-7,NA,TGTGCCAGCAGTCCATCGAGCTCCTACGAGCAGTACTTC,CASSPSSSYEQYF
TRBV7-9,NA,TRBJ1-2,NA,TGTGCCAGCAGTCTCCAGGCGTTCGGCTACACCTTC,CASSLQAFGYTF
TRBV7-9,NA,TRBJ1-3,NA,TGTGCCAGCAGCTTAAACAGGGGAAACACCATATATTTT,CASSLNRGNTIYF
TRBV2,NA,TRBJ2-1,NA,TGTGCCAGCAGCCACAGGGACATCCCGCCCCTGTTCTTC,CASSHRDIPPLFF
TRBV5-1,NA,TRBJ2-7,NA,TGCGCCAGCAGCTTGGGAGGATACTCCTACGAGCAGTACTTC,CASSLGGYSYEQYF
TRBV7-3,NA,TRBJ2-2,NA,TGTGCCAGCAGCCCCATAGCCGGCGGGGAGCTGTTTTTT,CASSPIAGGELFF
TRBV5-1,once,TRBJ2-7,TRBD2,TGCGCCAGCAGCAGCCCTAGCGGGAGGATCTACGAGCAGTACTTC,CASSSPSGRIYEQYF
TRBV29-1,NA,TRBJ2-7,NA,TGCAGCGTCGTAGGTGGGCAGGGGGGCCACGAGCAGTACTTC,CSVVGGQGGHEQYF
TRBV9,NA,TRBJ1-1,NA,TGTGCCAGCAGCGTAGGAGGGGGTATGAACACTGAAGCTTTCTTT,CASSVGGGMNTEAFF
TRBV6-6,few,TRBJ1-1,NA,TGTGCCAGCAGCTTGTCTAACGTTGAAGCTTTCTTT,CASSLSNVEAFF
TRBV6-5,once,TRBJ2-3,TRBD2,TGTGCCAGCAGTTACTCTTCTAGCGGGAGGGCAGATACGCAGTATTTT,CASSYSSSGRADTQYF
TRBV28,NA,TRBJ2-7,NA,TGTGCCAGCCAAGCACAGGGATTTTACGAGCAGTACTTC,CASQAQGFYEQYF
TRBV4-1,NA,TRBJ2-1,NA,TGCGCCAGCAGCCTCCGGGGCGCGGCGGGGCGCCGGGATGAGCAGTTCTTC,CASSLRGAAGRRDEQFF
TRBV5-1,few,TRBJ1-2,NA,TGCGCCAGCAGACGTGACAGCGACTATGGCTACACCTTC,CASRRDSDYGYTF
TRBV4-1,NA,TRBJ2-3,NA,TGCGCCAGCAGACGGAGCCGGAGTGGATCAGATACGCAGTATTTT,CASRRSRSGSDTQYF
TRBV7-2,once,TRBJ2-5,NA,TGTGCCAGCAGCTTGGGGCACACAGAGACCCAGTACTTC,CASSLGHTETQYF
TRBV6-1,NA,TRBJ2-5,TRBD2,TGTGCCAGCAGTGAAGCACTAGGGAGCGGGGGGGCAGAAGAGACCCAGTACTTC,CASSEALGSGGAEETQYF
TRBV15,NA,TRBJ2-1,TRBD2,TGTGCCACCAGCAGAGGAGGGACTAGCGGTTACAATGAGCAGTTCTTC,CATSRGGTSGYNEQFF
TRBV13,few,TRBJ1-2,TRBD1,TGTGCCAGCAGCGGTACGACAGGGAATGGCTACACCTTC,CASSGTTGNGYTF
TRBV7-2,NA,TRBJ2-2,NA,TGTGCCAGCAGCTTAGCGGTCGGGGAGCCCGGGGAGCTGTTTTTT,CASSLAVGEPGELFF
TRBV30,once,TRBJ2-2,NA,TGTGCCTGGAATAAAGGTAGCGACTCCGGGGAGCTGTTTTTT,CAWNKGSDSGELFF
TRBV7-6,NA,TRBJ2-7,NA,TGTGCCAGCGTCCCTTACCCTGGAGGGGCGATCTACGAGCAGTACTTC,CASVPYPGGAIYEQYF
TRBV11-2,NA,TRBJ2-3,NA,TGTGCCAGCAGCCGGGACTTCACAGATACGCAGTATTTT,CASSRDFTDTQYF
TRBV6-1,once,TRBJ2-7,NA,TGTGCCAGCAATGAAGACTTGATGGACGAGCAGTACTTC,CASNEDLMDEQYF
TRBV25-1,NA,TRBJ1-6,NA,TGTGCCAGCAGTCAAACAGGGTCGGCGCTGCCCCTCCACTTT,CASSQTGSALPLHF
TRBV9,few,TRBJ1-2,NA,TGTGCCAGCAGCGTAGCTACGGCTAACTATGGCTACACCTTC,CASSVATANYGYTF
TRBV19,once,TRBJ2-1,TRBD1,TGTGCCAGCCGGGACAGGGGTGATGAGCAGTTCTTC,CASRDRGDEQFF
TRBV28,few,TRBJ1-5,TRBD1,TGTGCCAGCAGTACAGGGGGGAGTGTGAGGCCCCAGCATTTT,CASSTGGSVRPQHF
TRBV30,NA,TRBJ1-5,NA,TGTGCCTGGAGTGTCCGGGGTAATCAGCCCCAGCATTTT,CAWSVRGNQPQHF
TRBV6-5,few,TRBJ1-1,NA,TGTGCCAGCAGTTACTCGAGGCGCACTGAAGCTTTCTTT,CASSYSRRTEAFF
TRBV28,NA,TRBJ1-1,NA,TGTGCCAGCAGTCAACCGACAGGCCTCAAGAACACTGAAGCTTTCTTT,CASSQPTGLKNTEAFF
TRBV5-1,NA,TRBJ2-7,NA,TGCGCCAGCAGCTCGTCCCCTAAGGACAGCACAACATTCTACGAGCAGTACTTC,CASSSSPKDSTTFYEQYF
TRBV11-3,NA,TRBJ2-5,TRBD2,TGTGCCAGCAGCAAGGGGACTAGCGGGGGACTACGCCAAGAGACCCAGTACTTC,CASSKGTSGGLRQETQYF
TRBV7-6,NA,TRBJ1-5,NA,TGTGTCTGGCCGGGCGCGGGAAGCAATCAGCCCCAGCATTTT,CVWPGAGSNQPQHF